Each of the 10 T cell receptor beta chains below was sequenced from the same sample in a study of blood T cells in healthy people across ages. Together with a sample-barcoded 5' primer, a J-beta primer mix was included in a second PCR lasting about 6 to 11 cycles. MiXCR, applied by TCRdb to the 5' RACE reads, yields one record per CDR3 protein. Among hundreds of thousands of distinct CDR3 sequences listed, about 55% were seen once. The sequenced material came from blood. The receptors stem from a man of 80 years or more in good health.

For this clonotype: An end of the junction does not agree with germline; a read error may underlie this. The genes are TRBV29-1 and TRBJ2-5, with D tentatively TRBD1 (5 bases). The DNA matches TRBJ2-7 better at its end, which makes the J call doubtful. Germline values: CDR1 SQVTM, CDR2 ANQGSEA. CDR3 length: 12 residues. As DNA, the CDR3 is TGCAGCGCCAGGGCAGACTCCTGCGAGCAGTACTTC. Amino acid sequence: CSARADSCEQYF.

This clonotype was observed a few times. V is TRBV21-1 and J is TRBJ1-2. TRBV21-1 corresponds to a pseudogene. This CDR3 spans 14 amino acids. The CDR3 DNA reads as TGTGCCAGCAGCAAAGGGCGGGATGACTATGGCTACACCTTC. Translating it yields CASSKGRDDYGYTF.

The genes are TRBV2 and TRBJ2-1; TRBD2 aligns across 11 bases. The CDR3 is 17 amino acids. The germline gives CDR1 SNHLY, CDR2 FYNNEI. V gave up 2 bases and J gave up 8 bases; unmatched junction bases: 11. The chain's CDR3 is CASSEHLLAGGGDEQFF. Here the CDR3 DNA reads TGTGCCAGCAGTGAACACCTTCTAGCGGGAGGCGGGGATGAGCAGTTCTTC.

This chain uses TRBV10-3 with TRBJ2-5; TRBD2 is a possible D gene (6 bases). The DNA end favors TRBJ2-7, so the J call may be wrong. This CDR3 is built from 16 residues. CDR1 ENHRY and CDR2 SYGVKD come from the germline V gene. CDR3 sequence reads: CAISGPSRGRGGEQYF. The CDR3 DNA follows: TGTGCCATCAGTGGCCCCTCTCGGGGGAGAGGCGGCGAGCAGTACTTC.

The chain uses TRBV6-1 and TRBJ2-3, with 12 bases identical to TRBD2. The V gene end was trimmed by 8 bases and the J gene end by 5 bases; junction bases not matched to a gene: 11. The CDR3 runs 16 residues. In germline, CDR1 is MNHNS, CDR2 SASEGT. The CDR3 spells CASLPGLLAGGDTQYF. The CDR3 bases are TGTGCCAGCCTCCCGGGACTACTAGCGGGAGGAGATACGCAGTATTTT.

This clonotype was recorded once. The chain recombines TRBV20-1 with TRBJ2-7; a possible D gene is TRBD1 (5 bases). The CDR3 is 14 residues long. Germline V lookup: CDR1 DFQATT, CDR2 SNEGSKA (reference sequence). The V end lost 3 bases, the J end lost 3 bases, and 15 bases lay between the germline ends. CDR3 nucleotide sequence: TGCAGTGCTAGGCCCCAGGGTCTGGGCTACGAGCAGTACTTC. Its protein product is CSARPQGLGYEQYF.

The CDR3 region is CATSDIGTEAPGYTF. CDR3 DNA: TGTGCCACCAGTGATATAGGGACGGAGGCCCCTGGCTACACCTTC. The chain is built from TRBV24-1 and TRBJ1-2; possibly TRBD1 for D (5 bases). CDR3 length equals 15 residues. The V and J ends lost 3 bases and 7 bases respectively, with 17 bases between them. The germline CDR1 and CDR2 sequences are KGHDR and SFDVKD.

The chain carries TRBV6-5 and TRBJ1-5; D is possibly TRBD1 (5 bases). CDR3 size: 16 residues. Germline CDR1 MNHEY, CDR2 SVGAGI. V dropped 4 bases and J dropped 2 bases, with 15 bases sitting between them. Written as DNA, the CDR3 is TGTGCCAGCAGTTTTCGGGCCCCGGGGGGCAATCAGCCCCAGCATTTT. This codes for CASSFRAPGGNQPQHF.

The chain employs TRBV14 and TRBJ2-7, with TRBD1 matching 7 bases. The trim removed 5 bases at V and 2 bases at J, leaving 6 bases unmatched. The germline V gene encodes CDR1 SGHDN and CDR2 FVKESK. This CDR3 contains 14 residues. Here the CDR3 reads CASSVRQGPYEQYF. In DNA form, the CDR3 reads TGTGCCAGCAGCGTAAGACAGGGACCCTACGAGCAGTACTTC.

The chain links TRBV20-1 to TRBJ2-3; D gene unclear. This CDR3 is 15 amino acids long. The germline V and J ends were trimmed by 3 bases and 0 bases, with 13 bases remaining between them. CDR1 and CDR2 from the germline V gene are DFQATT and SNEGSKA (reference sequence). CDR3 residues: CSARLVRWSTDTQYF. The CDR3 coding sequence is TGCAGTGCTAGGCTCGTCAGGTGGAGCACAGATACGCAGTATTTT.